These 32 T cell receptor beta chains were all obtained from the same sample, sequenced in a study of cytomegalovirus exposure and HLA in healthy donors. Amplification used 60 Vbeta primers and 13 Jbeta primers. TCRdb's table, derived via immunoSEQ multiplex PCR, lists solely in-frame clones and lacks some. This table has 120,000 to 150,000 clones, roughly 80% appearing once. Sequences were obtained from PBMCs. The origin of the receptors is a female donor in good health and CMV-seronegative.

The chain is built from TRBV27 and TRBJ2-7; TRBD2 matches 10 bases. Germline-derived CDR1 and CDR2 are MNHEY and SMNVEV (reference sequence). Trimming removed 3 bases from V and 6 bases from J; junction bases left unmatched: 11. The CDR3 is made up of 16 amino acids. The CDR3 coding sequence is TGTGCCAGCAGTTTGCGAGCGGGAGGGCCGGGCGGCGAGCAGTACTTC. Residues: CASSLRAGGPGGEQYF.

The chain uses TRBV5-4 and TRBJ2-7; maybe TRBD1 (5 bases). This CDR3 region has 14 residues. Per the germline V gene, CDR1 is SGHNT and CDR2 is YYREEE (reference sequence). With 2 bases removed from V and 0 bases from J, the gap between germline ends came to 9 bases. CDR3 region: CASSFGDSSYEQYF. In nucleotides, the CDR3 is TGTGCCAGCAGCTTCGGAGACAGCTCCTACGAGCAGTACTTC.

The V and J genes are TRBV28 and TRBJ1-5, with D tentatively TRBD1 (6 bases). The CDR3 contains 14 residues. Germline V gene data show CDR1 as MDHEN and CDR2 as SYDVKM. Trimming removed 3 bases at V and 4 bases at J, with 10 bases between. DNA of the CDR3: TGTGCCAGCAGTTTCGGGGGGCGGAATCAGCCCCAGCATTTT. It codes for CASSFGGRNQPQHF. Filled out from reference TRBV28 and TRBJ1-5, the complete variable domain reads DVKVTQSSRYLVKRTGEKVFLECVQDMDHENMFWYRQDPGLGLRLIYFSYDVKMKEKGDIPEGYSVSREKKERFSLILESASTNQTSMYLCASSFGGRNQPQHFGDGTRLSIL.

The CDR3 DNA is TGTGCCAGCAGTATAGTAGAAAATACGCAGTATTTT. Its protein product is CASSIVENTQYF. The V and J genes are TRBV7-9 and TRBJ2-3, with D unresolved. CDR3 length equals 12 residues. Germline CDR1 SEHNR, CDR2 FQNEAQ (reference sequence). Trimming took 6 bases from V and 7 from J, leaving 11 bases between them. The entire variable domain, with the rest obtained from reference TRBV7-9 and TRBJ2-3, is as follows: DTGVSQNPRHKITKRGQNVTFRCDPISEHNRLYWYRQTLGQGPEFLTYFQNEAQLEKSRLLSDRFSAERPKGSFSTLEIQRTEQGDSAMYLCASSIVENTQYFGPGTRLTVL.

As regards this clone: The sample holds other DNA sequences that translate to the same CDR3. The chain employs TRBV19 and TRBJ2-5; D unresolved. V lost 3 bases and J lost 1, with 6 bases in between. The V gene's germline CDR1 is LNHDA and CDR2 SQIVND (reference sequence). The CDR3 is 13 amino acids. This chain's CDR3 is CASSIATQETQYF. The CDR3 nucleotides are TGTGCCAGTAGTATCGCTACCCAAGAGACCCAGTACTTC. Supplemented by reference TRBV19 and TRBJ2-5, the full variable domain reads DGGITQSPKYLFRKEGQNVTLSCEQNLNHDAMYWYRQDPGQGLRLIYYSQIVNDFQKGDIAEGYSVSREKKESFPLTVTSAQKNPTAFYLCASSIATQETQYFGPGTRLLVL.

This clone has just a few counts. The chain combines TRBV23-1 with TRBJ2-3; 11 bases match TRBD2. TRBV23-1 qualifies as an ORF whose function is uncertain. CDR3 length: 17 residues. The junction had 12 bases not matched to a gene; V was cut back by 6 bases and J by 4 bases. The DNA of the CDR3 is TGCGCCAGCAGCCTTAAAACTAGCGGGAGCTTCCCAGATACGCAGTATTTT. Encoded protein: CASSLKTSGSFPDTQYF.

This chain links TRBV18 with TRBJ1-1; D might be TRBD1 (6 bases). This CDR3 comprises 16 residues. V dropped 2 bases and J dropped 3 bases, with 16 bases sitting between them. The germline CDR1 and CDR2 sequences are KGHSH and LQKENI. The CDR3, as DNA: TGTGCCAGCTCACCAAATGGGGGCGGAATTCACACTGAAGCTTTCTTT. This translates into CASSPNGGGIHTEAFF.

The chain joins TRBV2 to TRBJ2-1; 9 bases fit TRBD2. Germline V CDR1 and CDR2: SNHLY, FYNNEI. The CDR3 loop spans 13 amino acids. Trimming removed 6 bases from V and 8 bases from J; junction bases left unmatched: 5. The CDR3 DNA is TGTGCCAGCAGGGGGACTAGCAGTGATGAGCAGTTCTTC. Residues: CASRGTSSDEQFF.

The chain links TRBV29-1 to TRBJ2-7, with TRBD2 identical over 7 bases. The germline V gene has CDR1 SQVTM and CDR2 ANQGSEA. The CDR3 is made up of 17 amino acids. The V segment lost 4 bases and the J segment 3 bases; nucleotides outside the gene matches: 18. DNA of the CDR3: TGCAGCGTTGCCGGAATTCCGGGAGGCGGGATTCACTACGAGCAGTACTTC. Protein sequence: CSVAGIPGGGIHYEQYF.

The chain links TRBV29-1 to TRBJ2-1; a possible D gene is TRBD1 (6 bases). The CDR3 is 13 amino acids. Germline lookup yields CDR1 SQVTM and CDR2 ANQGSEA. V lost 5 bases to trimming and J lost 6 bases, with 14 bases between them. CDR3 nucleotides: TGCAGCGTTAACAGGGACGAACTCAATGAGCAGTTCTTC. Amino acid sequence: CSVNRDELNEQFF.

The genes are TRBV5-1 and TRBJ2-1; D gene uncertain. CDR1 is SGHRS, CDR2 YFSETQ, per germline. V lost 4 bases and J 1 base, leaving 9 bases between the germline ends. The CDR3 runs to 14 residues. In nucleotides, the CDR3 is TGCGCCAGCAGCGTTGAGGCGTCCTACAATGAGCAGTTCTTC. It codes for CASSVEASYNEQFF.

As to this clone: The same CDR3 also results from other DNA sequences found in this sample. DNA for the CDR3: TGTGCCAGCTCACCTCGGGGCCAAGAGACCCAGTACTTC. The encoded protein is CASSPRGQETQYF. V gene TRBV18 combines with J gene TRBJ2-5; tentative D call: TRBD2 (5 bases). V lost 3 bases and J 1 base, leaving 6 bases between the germline ends. Germline CDR1 KGHSH, CDR2 LQKENI. The CDR3 consists of 13 residues.

CDR3 sequence (DNA): TGCAGCGTTGCTTCAGGGGAAGAGACCCAGTACTTC. This encodes CSVASGEETQYF. This chain joins TRBV29-1 and TRBJ2-5; D may be TRBD1 (6 bases). CDR3 length equals 12 residues. Trimming took 4 bases from V and 3 from J, leaving 9 bases between them. The V gene's germline CDR1 is SQVTM and CDR2 ANQGSEA.

The chain recombines TRBV2 with TRBJ2-7; 7 bases match TRBD1. The CDR3 totals 15 residues. Germline CDR1 and CDR2: SNHLY and FYNNEI. V was pared by 3 bases and J by 5 bases, with 10 bases of the junction left unmatched. The DNA for the CDR3 is TGTGCCAGCAGTGATACAGGGGCCTTCGGGAACGAGCAGTACTTC. Translation gives CASSDTGAFGNEQYF.

This clone was counted only a few times. This sequence joins TRBV4-2 and TRBJ2-7; possibly TRBD2 for D (5 bases). This CDR3 has 15 residues. Germline CDR1 LGHNA, CDR2 YNFKEQ. V was trimmed by 0 bases and J by 3 bases, leaving 12 bases between them. The CDR3 is CASSQEGGGLYEQYF. The CDR3 DNA follows: TGTGCCAGCAGCCAAGAAGGAGGCGGTCTCTACGAGCAGTACTTC.

This chain uses TRBV10-2 with TRBJ2-7; 11 bases are shared with TRBD1. Looked up from germline, CDR1 is WSHSY and CDR2 is SAAADI. The CDR3 extends over 13 amino acids. Unmatched junction bases numbered 5, after V lost 7 bases and J lost 6 bases. This CDR3 reads CASNGQGAREQYF. The CDR3 nucleotides read TGCGCCAGCAATGGACAGGGGGCGCGCGAGCAGTACTTC.

The chain is built from TRBV7-2 and TRBJ2-7; 7 nucleotides agree with TRBD2. CDR1 SGHTA and CDR2 FQGNSA come from the germline V gene. This CDR3 comprises 14 residues. J gave up 2 bases and V 5 bases, and 6 bases lay outside the gene matches. CDR3: CASSPASGAYEQYF. DNA of the CDR3: TGTGCCAGCAGCCCGGCGAGCGGGGCCTACGAGCAGTACTTC.

CDR3 loop: CASALGLADYNEQFF. The CDR3 DNA reads as TGTGCCAGCGCCCTGGGACTAGCGGACTACAATGAGCAGTTCTTC. V and J are TRBV6-5 and TRBJ2-1; 11 nucleotides line up with TRBD2. V was clipped by 8 bases and J by 3 bases; unmatched bases: 6. The CDR3 is 15 residues long. Germline V gene sequence: CDR1 MNHEY, CDR2 SVGAGI.

This chain links TRBV5-1 with TRBJ1-3; the D is unclear. The CDR3 length is 13 residues. V was pared by 0 bases and J by 8 bases, with 9 bases between. Germline CDR1 reads SGHRS; CDR2 reads YFSETQ. CDR3 residues: CASSLDSSDTIYF. CDR3 nucleotides: TGCGCCAGCAGCTTGGACAGCTCAGACACCATATATTTT.

The V gene is TRBV7-6, the J gene TRBJ2-1, with 7 bases matching TRBD2. Germline V lookup: CDR1 SGHVS, CDR2 FNYEAQ. Trimming took 5 bases from V and 7 from J; bases not matched to a gene: 2. There are 12 residues in the CDR3. CDR3 protein: CASSPAGNEQFF. The CDR3 DNA is TGTGCCAGCAGCCCAGCGGGAAATGAGCAGTTCTTC.

The rearrangement joins TRBV28 to TRBJ2-1, with 11 nucleotides matching TRBD2. This CDR3 region has 19 residues. Germline V gene lookup returns CDR1 MDHEN and CDR2 SYDVKM. V was pared by 4 bases and J by 5 bases, with 16 bases of the junction left unmatched. The chain's CDR3 is CASSSSLLAGGPAHNEQFF. DNA for the CDR3: TGTGCCAGCAGTTCCTCTTTATTAGCGGGAGGGCCGGCGCACAATGAGCAGTTCTTC.

The chain joins TRBV27 to TRBJ2-7; TRBD1 matches at 7 bases. The CDR3 has 17 amino acids. Germline-derived CDR1 and CDR2 are MNHEY and SMNVEV (reference sequence). J was trimmed by 2 bases and V by 6 bases; bases with no gene match: 16. The CDR3 region is CASSLTNSGQYTYEQYF. The CDR3 coding sequence is TGTGCCAGCAGCCTCACAAACTCGGGACAGTACACCTACGAGCAGTACTTC.

This clone was seen just once. The CDR3 DNA sequence: TGTGCCAGCAGTTGGGACAGGGGGCTCTCTGGAAACACCATATATTTT. Translated, it gives CASSWDRGLSGNTIYF. The rearrangement links TRBV6-5 to TRBJ1-3; 12 nucleotides align to TRBD1. The J segment lost 0 bases and the V segment lost 4 bases, leaving 1 base of the junction unmatched. CDR3 length: 16 amino acids. Germline V gene sequence: CDR1 MNHEY, CDR2 SVGAGI.

The V and J genes are TRBV30 and TRBJ1-2, with D tentatively TRBD1 (6 bases). Germline CDR1 GTSNPN, CDR2 SVGIG (reference sequence). Trimming took off 1 base at V and 1 base at J, with 13 bases between the two ends. The CDR3 has 15 residues. CDR3 DNA sequence: TGTGCCTGGAGTGACCGGAGGGGGGGTAACTATGGCTACACCTTC. It is translated as CAWSDRRGGNYGYTF.

The rearrangement uses TRBV5-1 and TRBJ2-5; 9 bases agree with TRBD1. CDR1 and CDR2 (germline): SGHRS, YFSETQ. The CDR3 extends over 23 amino acids. V was pared by 4 bases and J by 0 bases, with 28 bases of the junction left unmatched. Here the CDR3 DNA reads TGCGCCAGCAGCGGGGGGGACAGGGTGATCGTAGACTTAGCGAGTACGTACCAAGAGACCCAGTACTTC. It translates to CASSGGDRVIVDLASTYQETQYF.

The V and J genes are TRBV14 and TRBJ2-7, with D maybe TRBD1 (6 bases). Germline V CDR1 and CDR2: SGHDN, FVKESK. The CDR3 is 15 amino acids. Trimming took off 2 bases at V and 3 bases at J, with 14 bases between the two ends. The CDR3 nucleotides are TGTGCCAGCAGCCAAATAACAGGGTCAATCTACGAGCAGTACTTC. As protein: CASSQITGSIYEQYF.

The chain recombines TRBV7-9 with TRBJ1-1, with TRBD1 matching over 9 bases. CDR1 and CDR2 from the germline V gene are SEHNR and FQNEAQ (reference sequence). The V segment lost 5 bases and the J segment 7 bases; nucleotides outside the gene matches: 5. The CDR3 covers 13 residues. The CDR3 loop reads CASSLGQGGEAFF. The CDR3 DNA reads as TGTGCCAGCAGCCTGGGACAGGGCGGTGAAGCTTTCTTT.

The V call is TRBV27, the J call TRBJ1-1, with unresolved D. V lost 6 bases to trimming and J lost 3 bases, with 11 bases between them. The CDR3 has 13 residues. CDR1 is MNHEY and CDR2 is SMNVEV in the germline V gene (reference sequence). The CDR3 is CASSPQVDTEAFF. The DNA of the CDR3 is TGTGCCAGCAGCCCTCAGGTTGACACTGAAGCTTTCTTT.

In regard to this clone: Given the absence of the conserved phenylalanine or tryptophan at the CDR3 end, a read error is likely. The rearrangement links TRBV5-1 to TRBJ2-3; unclear D gene. The V gene lost 0 bases and the J gene lost 6 bases, with 17 bases spanning the gap. The CDR3 extends over 16 amino acids. Germline CDR1 SGHRS, CDR2 YFSETQ. CDR3 in amino acids: CASSLAPDAQRDTQYV. CDR3 nucleotide sequence: TGCGCCAGCAGCTTGGCCCCAGACGCTCAGAGGGATACGCAGTATGTT.

This chain joins TRBV11-2 and TRBJ2-7, with a tentative D call TRBD1 (6 bases). The CDR3 length is 14 residues. Trimming took 3 bases from V and 4 from J, leaving 13 bases between them. The germline CDR1 and CDR2 sequences are SGHAT and FQNNGV. The CDR3 is CASSLTGTIYEQYF. The CDR3 DNA reads as TGTGCCAGCAGCTTGACGGGGACAATTTACGAGCAGTACTTC.

The chain joins TRBV6-1 to TRBJ2-1, with a weak D call TRBD1 (5 bases). The germline V gene has CDR1 MNHNS and CDR2 SASEGT. Trimming took 6 bases from V and 4 from J, leaving 10 bases between them. This CDR3 spans 13 amino acids. CDR3 protein: CASSRQRYNEQFF. CDR3 nucleotides: TGTGCCAGCAGCCGACAGAGATACAATGAGCAGTTCTTC.

On this clone: Other DNA sequences in the sample encode the same CDR3. The gene calls are TRBV5-1 and TRBJ2-1; D ambiguous. Germline assignment: CDR1 SGHRS and CDR2 YFSETQ. The CDR3 length is 11 residues. Trimming removed 0 bases at V and 9 bases at J, with 4 bases between. CDR3 in DNA: TGCGCCAGCAGCTTGGGCGCTGAGCAGTTCTTC. Protein sequence: CASSLGAEQFF.